The rows below give T cell receptor beta chains drawn from one sample of a study of blood T cells in healthy people across ages. TCRdb fed the 5' RACE reads into MiXCR, producing one record per CDR3 protein. Here the sample spans 1.5 million to 2 million distinct CDR3 sequences, 28% being singletons. The sequenced sample was blood. These receptors all come from a woman under 40 in good health. Both conserved end residues are part of each CDR3. D genes are given only for firm matches. Some rows have no size entry. The others give once, few or many, or a class for an expanded clone.

TRBV3-1,NA,few,TRBJ1-1,TGTGCCAGCAGCCAAGACGGTGTGACTGAAGCTTTCTTT,CASSQDGVTEAFF
TRBV6-6,NA,few,TRBJ1-6,TGTGCCAGCAGTTACTCGCACTCCGGGAGCTCCTATAATTCACCCCTCCACTTT,CASSYSHSGSSYNSPLHF
TRBV6-5,NA,few,TRBJ1-5,TGTGCCAGGGGCCTAGAGGTCTGTCTTGCTCAGCCCCAGCATTTT,CARGLEVCLAQPQHF
TRBV6-1,NA,few,TRBJ1-5,TGTGCCAGCAGGAGGCAGCCTTATAGCAATCAGCCCCAGCATTTT,CASRRQPYSNQPQHF
TRBV6-2/TRBV6-3,NA,few,TRBJ2-7,TGTGCCAGCAGTTTACGGGGCGTCGAGCAGTACTTC,CASSLRGVEQYF
TRBV20-1,NA,NA,TRBJ2-4,TGCAGTATTACAGGGTTAGGGAAAGATACCCAGTACTTC,CSITGLGKDTQYF
TRBV29-1,NA,NA,TRBJ2-3,TGCAGCGTTGAAGATGAACAGGGAGGGAGCACAGATACGCAGTATTTT,CSVEDEQGGSTDTQYF
TRBV4-1,NA,NA,TRBJ2-1,TGCGCCAGCAGTCGCACTATACGGTTAGTATGGCCCAATGAGCAGTTCTTC,CASSRTIRLVWPNEQFF
TRBV27,TRBD2,NA,TRBJ2-3,TGTGCCAGCAGTCGAACCCCGGGGGGTAGCACAGATACGCAGTATTTT,CASSRTPGGSTDTQYF
TRBV7-8,NA,many,TRBJ2-3,TGTGCCAGCAGCCCGGACAGAGTCGATACGCAGTATTTT,CASSPDRVDTQYF
TRBV3-1,NA,NA,TRBJ1-6,TGTGCCAGCAGCCAAGGACGGTCGGCACCCCTCCACTTT,CASSQGRSAPLHF
TRBV20-1,TRBD2,many,TRBJ2-3,TGCAGTGCCTCGGCTGCAACTCCAGCGGGGGATACGCAGTATTTT,CSASAATPAGDTQYF
TRBV10-3,NA,NA,TRBJ1-5,TGTGCCATCAGTGGGAGCGCTGATCAGCCCCAGCATTTT,CAISGSADQPQHF
TRBV3-1,NA,few,TRBJ1-2,TGTGCCAGCAGCCACAGACGGGGAGGGAACTATGGCTACACCTTC,CASSHRRGGNYGYTF
TRBV4-2,TRBD2,NA,TRBJ2-5,TGTGCCAGCAGCCTCCTCCGGGACTATGTGAACTTC,CASSLLRDYVNF
TRBV6-1,NA,NA,TRBJ1-4,TGTGCCAGCAGCAGGACAGCCGGGGGAGAAAAACTGTTTTTT,CASSRTAGGEKLFF
TRBV4-1,TRBD2,few,TRBJ2-1,TGCGCCAGCAGCCACGGCGGGGGGGGCACCTACAATGAGCAGTTCTTC,CASSHGGGGTYNEQFF
TRBV20-1,NA,NA,TRBJ2-3,TGCAGTGCTAGAGATTCGTCGTTAAGAGCAGATACGCAGTATTTT,CSARDSSLRADTQYF
TRBV5-6,TRBD1,many,TRBJ1-6,TGTGCCAGCAGCGCGGGACAGCTTAATTCACCCCTCCACTTT,CASSAGQLNSPLHF
TRBV5-1,NA,few,TRBJ2-1,TGCGCCAGCTCGTTCGACGGACAAGGTTACAATGAGCAGTTCTTC,CASSFDGQGYNEQFF
TRBV29-1,TRBD2,few,TRBJ2-3,TGCAGCGTTGAGGTGACTAGCAGAGATACGCAGTATTTT,CSVEVTSRDTQYF
TRBV2,NA,NA,TRBJ1-6,TGTGCCAGCAGTGTCGGACAGTCACCCCTCCACTTT,CASSVGQSPLHF
TRBV15,NA,many,TRBJ1-2,TGTGCCACCAGCGACCGGGCCTCACCGACAAGTAACTATGGCTACACCTTC,CATSDRASPTSNYGYTF
TRBV7-9,TRBD1,NA,TRBJ2-1,TGTGCCAGCAGCTCTCCGGGACAGAATTCCTACAATGAGCAGTTCTTC,CASSSPGQNSYNEQFF
TRBV6-2/TRBV6-3,NA,NA,TRBJ1-1,TGTGCCAGCAGTTACCAGGTCACTGAAGCTTTCTTT,CASSYQVTEAFF
TRBV12-3/TRBV12-4,NA,NA,TRBJ1-2,TGTGCCAGCAGTTTAAGGGGCCTAGGGGGCTACACCTTC,CASSLRGLGGYTF
TRBV7-2,NA,many,TRBJ1-4,TGTGCCAGCAGTTTGGGGTCTAATGAAAAACTGTTTTTT,CASSLGSNEKLFF
TRBV7-3,TRBD2,NA,TRBJ2-5,TGTGCCAGCAGCAGGACTAGCGGGGTATCTGAGACCCAGTACTTC,CASSRTSGVSETQYF
TRBV20-1,NA,few,TRBJ1-1,TGCAGTGCCTCTAGCCTGCGACCGATGAACACTGAAGCTTTCTTT,CSASSLRPMNTEAFF
TRBV20-1,NA,NA,TRBJ2-2,TGCAGTGCTAGCGGGAGCCGGAACACCGGGGAGCTGTTTTTT,CSASGSRNTGELFF
TRBV29-1,NA,few,TRBJ2-2,TGCAGCGTTCGGGAGTTAACCGGGGAGCTGTTTTTT,CSVRELTGELFF
TRBV14,TRBD2,few,TRBJ2-1,TGTGCCAGCAGCCAAGAATCCAGCGGGATAGGCAATGAGCAGTTCTTC,CASSQESSGIGNEQFF
TRBV7-2,TRBD2,NA,TRBJ2-5,TGTGCCAGCGAGCCCGGGAGGAAAGAGACCCAGTACTTC,CASEPGRKETQYF
TRBV5-6,NA,NA,TRBJ2-6,TGTGCCAGCAGCTTCTTTTCTGGGGCCAACGTCCGGACTTTC,CASSFFSGANVRTF
TRBV20-1,TRBD2,NA,TRBJ2-1,TGCAGTGCTAGTAATAGCGGGAGGCCGACCCTAAGGTATGAGCAGTTCTTC,CSASNSGRPTLRYEQFF
TRBV4-1,NA,few,TRBJ1-2,TGCGCCAGCAGCCCGTCGGCAGGCGGGAACTATGGCTACACCTTC,CASSPSAGGNYGYTF
TRBV7-3,TRBD1,many,TRBJ2-7,TGTGCCAGCAGGTTGACAGGGTCCTCCTACGAGCAGTACTTC,CASRLTGSSYEQYF
TRBV5-1,NA,NA,TRBJ2-7,TGCGCCAGCAGCCTCCTAAGCGACCCTCTCGAGCAGTACTTC,CASSLLSDPLEQYF
TRBV12-3/TRBV12-4,NA,few,TRBJ2-1,TGTGCCAGCAGTTTATCTCTAGTGGACGTCAATGAGCAGTTCTTC,CASSLSLVDVNEQFF
TRBV29-1,NA,many,TRBJ1-2,TGCAGCGTTGACTCCCCGGTTTGGGGGCGCGGGGGCTACACCTTC,CSVDSPVWGRGGYTF
TRBV9,NA,NA,TRBJ2-6,TGTGCCAGCAGCGTAAATTCGGCTTCTGGGGCCAACGTCCTGACTTTC,CASSVNSASGANVLTF